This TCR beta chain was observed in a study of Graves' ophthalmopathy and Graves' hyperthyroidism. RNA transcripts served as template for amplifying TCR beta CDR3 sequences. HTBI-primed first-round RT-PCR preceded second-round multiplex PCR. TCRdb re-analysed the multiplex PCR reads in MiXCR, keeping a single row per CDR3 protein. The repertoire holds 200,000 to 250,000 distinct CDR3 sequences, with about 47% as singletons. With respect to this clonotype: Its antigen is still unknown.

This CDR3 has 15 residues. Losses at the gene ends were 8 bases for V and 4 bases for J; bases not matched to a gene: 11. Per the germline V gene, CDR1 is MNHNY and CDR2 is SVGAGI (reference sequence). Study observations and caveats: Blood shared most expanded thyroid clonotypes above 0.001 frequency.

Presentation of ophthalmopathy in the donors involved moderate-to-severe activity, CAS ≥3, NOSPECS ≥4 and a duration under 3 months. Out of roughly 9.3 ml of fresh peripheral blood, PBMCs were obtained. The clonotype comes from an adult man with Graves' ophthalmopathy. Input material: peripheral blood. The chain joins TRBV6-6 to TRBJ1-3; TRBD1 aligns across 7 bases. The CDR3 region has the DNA TGTGCCAGCCTCCCCGACAGGGCACCCGGAAACACCATATATTTT. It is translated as CASLPDRAPGNTIYF.